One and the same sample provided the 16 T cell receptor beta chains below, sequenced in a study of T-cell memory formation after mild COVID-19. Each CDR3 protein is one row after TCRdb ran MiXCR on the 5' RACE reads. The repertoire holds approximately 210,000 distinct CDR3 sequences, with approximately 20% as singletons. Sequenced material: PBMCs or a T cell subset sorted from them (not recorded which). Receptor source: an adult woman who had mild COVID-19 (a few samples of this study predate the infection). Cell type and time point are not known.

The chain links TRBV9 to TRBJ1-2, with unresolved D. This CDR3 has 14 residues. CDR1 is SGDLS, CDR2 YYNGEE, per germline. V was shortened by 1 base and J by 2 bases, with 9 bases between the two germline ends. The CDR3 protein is CASSVSGHNYGYTF. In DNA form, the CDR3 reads TGTGCCAGCAGCGTATCAGGTCACAACTATGGCTACACCTTC.

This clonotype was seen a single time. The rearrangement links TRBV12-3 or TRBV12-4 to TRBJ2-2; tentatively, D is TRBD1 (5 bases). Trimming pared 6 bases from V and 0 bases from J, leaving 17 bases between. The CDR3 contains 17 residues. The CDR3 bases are TGTGCCAGCAGCCGGGCCCGGGCAGGGCCGAACACCGGGGAGCTGTTTTTT. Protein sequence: CASSRARAGPNTGELFF.

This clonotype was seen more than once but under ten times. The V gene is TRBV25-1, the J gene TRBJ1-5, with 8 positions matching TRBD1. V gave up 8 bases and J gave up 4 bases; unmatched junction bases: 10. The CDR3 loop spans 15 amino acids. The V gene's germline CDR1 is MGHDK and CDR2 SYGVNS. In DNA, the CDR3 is TGTGCCAGCCAACAAACAGGGGGTGAGAATCAGCCCCAGCATTTT. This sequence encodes CASQQTGGENQPQHF.

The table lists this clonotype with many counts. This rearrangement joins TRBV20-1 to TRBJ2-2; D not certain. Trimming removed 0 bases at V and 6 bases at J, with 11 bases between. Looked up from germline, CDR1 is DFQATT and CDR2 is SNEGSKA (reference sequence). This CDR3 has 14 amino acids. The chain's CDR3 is CSARDMTGPGELFF. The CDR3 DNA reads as TGCAGTGCTAGAGATATGACCGGCCCCGGGGAGCTGTTTTTT.

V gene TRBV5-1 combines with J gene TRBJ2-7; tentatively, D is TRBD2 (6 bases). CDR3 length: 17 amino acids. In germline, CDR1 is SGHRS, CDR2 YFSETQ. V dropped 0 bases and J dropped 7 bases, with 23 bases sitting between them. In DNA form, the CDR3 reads TGCGCCAGCAGCTTGGGAAGGCCGGGGGTGTCCTCTCGGGAGCAGTACTTC. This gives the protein CASSLGRPGVSSREQYF.

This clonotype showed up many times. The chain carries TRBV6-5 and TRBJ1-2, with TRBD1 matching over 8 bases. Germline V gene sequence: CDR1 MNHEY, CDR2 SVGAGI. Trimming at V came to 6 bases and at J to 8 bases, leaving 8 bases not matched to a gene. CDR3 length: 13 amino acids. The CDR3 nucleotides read TGTGCCAGCAGCCCCGGGACAGGACGAGGCTACACCTTC. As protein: CASSPGTGRGYTF.

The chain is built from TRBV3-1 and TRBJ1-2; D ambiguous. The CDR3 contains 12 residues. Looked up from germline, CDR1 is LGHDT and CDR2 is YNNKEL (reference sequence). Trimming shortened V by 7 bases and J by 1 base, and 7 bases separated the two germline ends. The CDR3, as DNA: TGTGCCAGCATGGCGGGTAACTATGGCTACACCTTC. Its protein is CASMAGNYGYTF.

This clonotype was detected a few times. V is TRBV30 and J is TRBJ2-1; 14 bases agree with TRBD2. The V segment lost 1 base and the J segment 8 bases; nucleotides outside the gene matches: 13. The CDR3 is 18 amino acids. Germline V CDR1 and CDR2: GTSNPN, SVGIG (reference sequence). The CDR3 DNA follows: TGTGCCTGGAGTGGAAAACCACCGGGACTAGCGGGAGCACATGAGCAGTTCTTC. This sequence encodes CAWSGKPPGLAGAHEQFF.

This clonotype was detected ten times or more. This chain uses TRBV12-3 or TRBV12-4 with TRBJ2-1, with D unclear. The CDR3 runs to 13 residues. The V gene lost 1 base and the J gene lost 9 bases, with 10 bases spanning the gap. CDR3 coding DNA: TGTGCCAGCAGTTTAGTTACTTTTGGTGAGCAGTTCTTC. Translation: CASSLVTFGEQFF.

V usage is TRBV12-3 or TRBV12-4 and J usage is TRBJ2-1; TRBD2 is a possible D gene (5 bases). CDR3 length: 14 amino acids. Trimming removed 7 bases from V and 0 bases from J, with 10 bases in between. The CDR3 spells CASNGLSSYNEQFF. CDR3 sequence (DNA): TGTGCCAGCAACGGACTTAGCTCCTACAATGAGCAGTTCTTC.

In DNA form, the CDR3 reads TGCAGTGCCCCGACCGGAGGCTACGAGCAGTACTTC. Encoded protein: CSAPTGGYEQYF. V gene TRBV20-1 combines with J gene TRBJ2-7; tentative D call: TRBD2 (5 bases). The CDR3 is made up of 12 amino acids. The V gene's germline CDR1 is DFQATT and CDR2 SNEGSKA (reference sequence). Trimming cost V 6 bases and J 3 bases, with 12 bases left between them.

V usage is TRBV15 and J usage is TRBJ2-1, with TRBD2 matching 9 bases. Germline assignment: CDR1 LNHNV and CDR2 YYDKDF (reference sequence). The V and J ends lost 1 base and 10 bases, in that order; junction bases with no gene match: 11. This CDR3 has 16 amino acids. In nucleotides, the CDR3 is TGTGCCACCAGCAGAGTTGCGGGAGGGCCTCTGGGCGAGCAGTTCTTC. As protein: CATSRVAGGPLGEQFF.

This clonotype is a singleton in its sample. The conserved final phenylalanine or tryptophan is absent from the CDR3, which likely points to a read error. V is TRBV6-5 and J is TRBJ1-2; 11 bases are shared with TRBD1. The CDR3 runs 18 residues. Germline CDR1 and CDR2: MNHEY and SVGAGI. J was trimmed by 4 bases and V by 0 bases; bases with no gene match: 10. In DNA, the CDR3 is TGTGCCAGCAGTTACTCGATCCCGGGACAGGGGGGAGGCTATGGCTACACCTTA. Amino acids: CASSYSIPGQGGGYGYTL.

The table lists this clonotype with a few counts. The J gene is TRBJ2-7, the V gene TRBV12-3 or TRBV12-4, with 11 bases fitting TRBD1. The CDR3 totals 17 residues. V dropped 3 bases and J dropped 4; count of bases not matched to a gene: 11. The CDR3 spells CASSLASGDRGEYEQYF. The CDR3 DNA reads TGTGCCAGCAGTTTGGCTAGCGGGGACAGGGGGGAATACGAGCAGTACTTC.

The CDR3 reads CASRYRALSDGYTF. The CDR3 DNA is TGTGCCAGCAGGTACAGGGCGTTAAGCGATGGCTACACCTTC. The V call is TRBV6-1, the J call TRBJ1-2, with D perhaps matching TRBD1 (6 bases). CDR1 and CDR2 (germline): MNHNS, SASEGT. Between the trimmed V and J ends, which lost 6 bases and 6 bases, there was a span of 17 bases. This CDR3 spans 14 amino acids.

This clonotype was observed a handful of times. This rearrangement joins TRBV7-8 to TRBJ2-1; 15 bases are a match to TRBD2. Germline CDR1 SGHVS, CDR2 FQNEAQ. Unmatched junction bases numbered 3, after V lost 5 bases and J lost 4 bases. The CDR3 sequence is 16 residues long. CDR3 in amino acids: CASSRGLAGGYNEQFF. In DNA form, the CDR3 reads TGTGCCAGCAGCCGTGGACTAGCGGGGGGGTACAATGAGCAGTTCTTC. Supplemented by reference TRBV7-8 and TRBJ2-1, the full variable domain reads GAGVSQSPRYKVAKRGQDVALRCDPISGHVSLFWYQQALGQGPEFLTYFQNEAQLDKSGLPSDRFFAERPEGSVSTLKIQRTQQEDSAVYLCASSRGLAGGYNEQFFGPGTRLTVL.